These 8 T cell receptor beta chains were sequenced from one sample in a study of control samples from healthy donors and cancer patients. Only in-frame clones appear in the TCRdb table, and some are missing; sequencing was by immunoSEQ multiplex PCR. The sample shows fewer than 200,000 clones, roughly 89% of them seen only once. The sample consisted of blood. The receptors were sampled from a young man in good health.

The CDR3 nucleotides are TGTGCCAGTAACATGAGGGGACGAAGTAATGAAAAACTGTTTTTT. Encoded protein: CASNMRGRSNEKLFF. V usage is TRBV19 and J usage is TRBJ1-4, with D perhaps TRBD1 (5 bases). Per germline, CDR1 LNHDA and CDR2 SQIVND (reference sequence). The V end was cut by 7 bases, the J end by 4 bases, with 16 bases between. This CDR3 is built from 15 residues.

The CDR3 loop reads CATSRRRSDRFYNEQFF. CDR3 DNA: TGTGCCACCAGCAGAAGGAGGTCAGATCGTTTTTACAATGAGCAGTTCTTC. This rearrangement joins TRBV15 to TRBJ2-1; D is possibly TRBD2 (5 bases). The germline V gene encodes CDR1 LNHNV and CDR2 YYDKDF (reference sequence). The CDR3 totals 17 residues. Trimming left V 2 bases short and J 4 bases short, with 18 bases between.

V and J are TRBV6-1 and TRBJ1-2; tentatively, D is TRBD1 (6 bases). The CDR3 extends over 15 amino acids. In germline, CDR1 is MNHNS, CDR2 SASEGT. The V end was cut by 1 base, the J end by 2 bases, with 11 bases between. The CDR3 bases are TGTGCCAGCAGTGAAGGGCAGGGGACAAACTATGGCTACACCTTC. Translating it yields CASSEGQGTNYGYTF.

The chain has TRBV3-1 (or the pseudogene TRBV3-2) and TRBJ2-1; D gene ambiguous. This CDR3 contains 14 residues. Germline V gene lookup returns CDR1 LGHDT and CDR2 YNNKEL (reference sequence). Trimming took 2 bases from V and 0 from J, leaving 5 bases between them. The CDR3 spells CASSQTSSYNEQFF. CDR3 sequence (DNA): TGTGCCAGCAGCCAAACCAGCTCCTACAATGAGCAGTTCTTC.

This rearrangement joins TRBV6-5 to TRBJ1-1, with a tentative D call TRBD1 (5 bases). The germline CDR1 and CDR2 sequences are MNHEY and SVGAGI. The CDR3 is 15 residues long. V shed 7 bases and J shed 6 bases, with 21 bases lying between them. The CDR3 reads CASIGSQGDSSEAFF. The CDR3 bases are TGTGCCAGCATTGGGAGCCAGGGAGATTCGTCTGAAGCTTTCTTT.

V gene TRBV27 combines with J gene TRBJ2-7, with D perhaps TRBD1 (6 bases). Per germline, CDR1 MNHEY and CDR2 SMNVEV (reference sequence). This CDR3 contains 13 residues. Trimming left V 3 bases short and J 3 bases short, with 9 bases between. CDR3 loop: CASSLQGNYEQYF. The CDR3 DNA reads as TGTGCCAGCAGTTTGCAGGGGAACTACGAGCAGTACTTC.

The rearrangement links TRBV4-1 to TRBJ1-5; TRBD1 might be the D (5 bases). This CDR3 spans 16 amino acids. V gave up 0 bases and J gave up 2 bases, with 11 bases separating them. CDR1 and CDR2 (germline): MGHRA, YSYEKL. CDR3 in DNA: TGCGCCAGCAGCCAAGAGGGACCCCAAGGCAATCAGCCCCAGCATTTT. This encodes CASSQEGPQGNQPQHF.

CDR3 amino acids: CASSPVAPVGNTIYF. CDR3 bases: TGTGCCAGCTCCCCGGTAGCGCCGGTCGGAAACACCATATATTTT. The chain has TRBV18 and TRBJ1-3; D gene ambiguous. V shed 6 bases and J shed 4 bases, with 16 bases lying between them. The CDR3 loop spans 15 amino acids. CDR1 and CDR2 from the germline V gene are KGHSH and LQKENI. The full variable domain, rest sourced from reference TRBV18 and TRBJ1-3, is NAGVMQNPRHLVRRRGQEARLRCSPMKGHSHVYWYRQLPEEGLKFMVYLQKENIIDESGMPKERFSAEFPKEGPSILRIQQVVRGDSAAYFCASSPVAPVGNTIYFGEGSWLTVV.